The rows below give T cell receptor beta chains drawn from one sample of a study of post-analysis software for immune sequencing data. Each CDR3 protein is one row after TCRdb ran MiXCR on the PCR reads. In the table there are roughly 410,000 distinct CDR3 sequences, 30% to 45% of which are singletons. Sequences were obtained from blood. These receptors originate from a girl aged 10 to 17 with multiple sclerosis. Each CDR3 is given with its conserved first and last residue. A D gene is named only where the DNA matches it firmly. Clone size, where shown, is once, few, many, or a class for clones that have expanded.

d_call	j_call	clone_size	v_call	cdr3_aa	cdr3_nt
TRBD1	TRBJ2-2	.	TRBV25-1	CASSLGQGATGELFF	TGTGCCAGCAGTCTGGGACAGGGGGCCACCGGGGAGCTGTTTTTT
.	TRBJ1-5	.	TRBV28	CASSYRQSRGQPQHF	TGTGCCAGCAGTTACCGACAGTCTCGGGGTCAGCCCCAGCATTTT
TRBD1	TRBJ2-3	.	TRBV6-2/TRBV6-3	CAGSWTGFTDTQYF	TGTGCCGGATCATGGACAGGGTTCACAGATACGCAGTATTTT
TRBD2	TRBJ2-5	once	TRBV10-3	CATGGEGTQETQYF	TGTGCCACCGGTGGGGAGGGGACCCAAGAGACCCAGTACTTC
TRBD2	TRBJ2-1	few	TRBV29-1	CSGGLVGFNEQFF	TGCAGCGGCGGACTAGTTGGTTTTAATGAGCAGTTCTTC
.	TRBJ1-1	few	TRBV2	CASNQRDLDAEAFF	TGTGCCAGCAACCAAAGGGACCTGGACGCTGAAGCTTTCTTT
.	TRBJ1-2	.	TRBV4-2	CASSQGDPGRGGYTF	TGTGCCAGCAGCCAAGGGGACCCGGGGAGGGGTGGCTACACCTTC
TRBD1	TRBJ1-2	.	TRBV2	CASSKDRDGYTF	TGTGCCAGCAGTAAGGACAGGGACGGCTACACCTTC
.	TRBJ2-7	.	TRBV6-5	CASSGDGGTYEQYF	TGTGCCAGCTCCGGGGACGGGGGTACCTACGAGCAGTACTTC
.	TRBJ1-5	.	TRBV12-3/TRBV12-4	CASSSGGGRPQHF	TGTGCCAGCAGCTCCGGGGGGGGTAGGCCCCAGCATTTT
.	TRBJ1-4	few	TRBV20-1	CSAGRPTNEKLFF	TGCAGTGCTGGTCGGCCTACTAATGAAAAACTGTTTTTT
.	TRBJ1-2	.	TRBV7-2	CASSLGSGIYGYTF	TGTGCCAGCAGCTTAGGTTCGGGGATCTATGGCTACACCTTC
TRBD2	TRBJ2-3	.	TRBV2	CASSELSGGAGGADTQYF	TGTGCCAGCAGTGAACTAAGCGGGGGGGCCGGTGGTGCAGATACGCAGTATTTT
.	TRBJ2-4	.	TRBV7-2	CASSFRGIGAKNIQYF	TGTGCCAGCAGTTTCCGGGGTATTGGAGCCAAAAACATTCAGTACTTC
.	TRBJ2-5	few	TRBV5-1	CASSSGGLGAQETQYF	TGCGCCAGCAGCTCCGGCGGTCTGGGGGCGCAGGAGACCCAGTACTTC
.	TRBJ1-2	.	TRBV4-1	CASSPNNRDIYGYTF	TGCGCCAGCAGCCCGAATAACCGGGACATTTATGGCTACACCTTC
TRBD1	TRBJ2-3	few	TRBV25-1	CASSATGGADTQYF	TGTGCCAGCAGTGCGACAGGGGGCGCAGATACGCAGTATTTT
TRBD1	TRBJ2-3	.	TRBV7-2	CASSGQVSISDTQYF	TGTGCCAGCAGCGGACAGGTGTCCATTTCAGATACGCAGTATTTT
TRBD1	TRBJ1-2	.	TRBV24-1	CATSDWGTGAGGYTF	TGTGCCACCAGTGATTGGGGGACAGGGGCAGGTGGCTACACCTTC
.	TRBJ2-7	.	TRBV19	CASSIELGSGYEQYF	TGTGCCAGTAGTATCGAGTTGGGGAGCGGATACGAGCAGTACTTC
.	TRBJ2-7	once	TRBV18	CASSPNSHGSYEQYF	TGTGCCAGCTCACCGAACTCTCACGGGTCCTACGAGCAGTACTTC
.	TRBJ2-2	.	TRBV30	CAWSTGPNTGELFF	TGTGCCTGGAGCACGGGCCCAAACACCGGGGAGCTGTTTTTT
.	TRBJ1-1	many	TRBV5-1	CASSLYTTVENTEAFF	TGCGCCAGCAGCCTCTACACGACGGTAGAGAACACTGAAGCTTTCTTT
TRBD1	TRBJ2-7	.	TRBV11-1	CASSRWTGASEQYF	TGTGCCAGCAGCCGTTGGACAGGGGCGAGCGAGCAGTACTTC
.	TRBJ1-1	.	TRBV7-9	CASSLAGGQNTEAFF	TGTGCCAGCAGCTTAGCCGGGGGACAGAACACTGAAGCTTTCTTT
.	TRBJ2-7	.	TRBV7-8	CASSSQSGLRSSYEQYF	TGTGCCAGCAGCTCCCAGAGTGGGCTAAGGAGCTCCTACGAGCAGTACTTC
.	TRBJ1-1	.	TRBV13	CASSPRPEGAFF	TGTGCCAGCAGCCCTCGGCCCGAGGGAGCTTTCTTT
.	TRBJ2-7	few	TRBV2	CASSEAFGEAYEQYF	TGTGCCAGCAGTGAAGCGTTTGGGGAGGCCTACGAGCAGTACTTC
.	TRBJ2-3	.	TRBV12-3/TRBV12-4	CASSLGTVREDTEYF	TGTGCCAGCAGTTTAGGTACAGTGAGAGAAGATACGGAGTATTTT
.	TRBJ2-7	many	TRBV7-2	CASSLETGREQYF	TGTGCCAGCAGCTTAGAGACAGGGAGGGAGCAGTACTTC
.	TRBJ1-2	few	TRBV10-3	CAISDSGGRNGGYTF	TGTGCCATCAGTGATTCAGGCGGACGAAACGGAGGCTACACCTTC
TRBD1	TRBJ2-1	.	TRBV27	CASSLLGGPGTGINEQFF	TGTGCCAGCAGTTTATTAGGGGGCCCCGGGACAGGAATAAATGAGCAGTTCTTC
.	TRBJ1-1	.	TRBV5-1	CAGSLEIVRGNAWITEAFF	TGCGCCGGCAGCTTGGAGATAGTGAGAGGTAATGCCTGGATCACTGAAGCTTTCTTT
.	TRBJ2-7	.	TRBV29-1	CSVGRDNYEQYF	TGCAGCGTTGGGAGGGACAACTACGAGCAGTACTTC
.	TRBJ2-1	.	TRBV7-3	CASSLTTASEQFF	TGTGCCAGCAGCTTAACGACGGCTAGTGAGCAGTTCTTC
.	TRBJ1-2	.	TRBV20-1	CSAVRDGNYGYTF	TGCAGTGCTGTCCGGGACGGTAACTATGGCTACACCTTC
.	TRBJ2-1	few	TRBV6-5	CASSYSTDYNEQFF	TGTGCCAGCAGTTACTCGACAGACTACAATGAGCAGTTCTTC
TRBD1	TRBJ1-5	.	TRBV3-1	CASSQGTGIGQPQHF	TGTGCCAGCAGCCAAGGGACAGGTATCGGTCAGCCCCAGCATTTT
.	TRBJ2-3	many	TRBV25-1	CASSPFGITDTQYF	TGTGCCAGCAGCCCGTTCGGTATAACAGATACGCAGTATTTT
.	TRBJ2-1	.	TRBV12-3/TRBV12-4	CATGPQGRALDEQFF	TGTGCCACCGGGCCCCAGGGCAGGGCTCTAGATGAGCAGTTCTTC
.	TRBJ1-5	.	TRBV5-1	CASSSGPAEWPQHF	TGCGCCAGCAGCTCGGGACCCGCCGAATGGCCCCAGCATTTT
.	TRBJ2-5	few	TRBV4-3	CASSQDTWETQYF	TGCGCCAGCAGCCAAGATACTTGGGAGACCCAGTACTTC
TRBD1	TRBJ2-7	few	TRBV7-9	CASSSRQGLREQYF	TGTGCCAGCAGCTCCCGACAGGGTCTAAGGGAGCAGTACTTC
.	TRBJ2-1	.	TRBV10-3	CAISNLAKGGYNEQFF	TGTGCCATCAGCAACCTAGCAAAAGGCGGCTACAATGAGCAGTTCTTC